This T cell receptor beta chain stems from a study of OX40 agonist ivuxolimab in advanced cancers. This CDR3 region has 13 residues. The V gene's germline CDR1 is MNHEY and CDR2 SVGAGI. V was shortened by 6 bases and J by 0 bases, with 8 bases between the two germline ends. This clone was counted between two and nine times. Using immunoSEQ multiplex PCR, the repertoire was profiled, and TCRdb retains in-frame clones only, with some absent. The sample records some 65,000 clones, nearly 90% being singletons. V gene TRBV6-5 combines with J gene TRBJ1-1; D remains unclear. The clonotype originates from an adult with an advanced solid tumor such as melanoma, head and neck, liver or kidney cancer. The sample here was CD4+ or CD8+ T cells sorted from blood, taken in a trial of the OX40 agonist ivuxolimab. Written as DNA, the CDR3 is TGTGCCAGCAGCTTTAGAGTGAACACTGAAGCTTTCTTT. This sequence encodes CASSFRVNTEAFF.